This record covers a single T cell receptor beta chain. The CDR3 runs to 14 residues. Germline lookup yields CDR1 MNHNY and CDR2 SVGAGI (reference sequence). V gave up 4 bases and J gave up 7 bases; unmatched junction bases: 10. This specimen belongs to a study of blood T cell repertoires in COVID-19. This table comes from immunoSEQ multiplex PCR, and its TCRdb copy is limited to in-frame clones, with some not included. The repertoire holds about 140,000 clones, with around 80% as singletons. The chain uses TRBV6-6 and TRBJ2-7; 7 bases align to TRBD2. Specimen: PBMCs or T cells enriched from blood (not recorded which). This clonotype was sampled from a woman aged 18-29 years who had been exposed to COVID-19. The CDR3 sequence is CASSSGGSVGEQYF. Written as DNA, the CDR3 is TGTGCCAGCAGTTCTGGCGGGAGCGTCGGAGAGCAGTACTTC.